The 22 T cell receptor beta chains reported below all come from one sample, sequenced in a study of blood T cell repertoires in COVID-19. Here immunoSEQ multiplex PCR was the method, and the copy in TCRdb shows in-frame clones only, minus some. The top ten hold approximately 5% of the sample, which has over 140,000 clones, 76% seen once. Material for sequencing was peripheral blood. All receptors come from a woman aged 80 or older with active or convalescent COVID-19.

The chain carries TRBV3-1 (or the pseudogene TRBV3-2) and TRBJ2-4; 10 bases map to TRBD2. The CDR3 loop spans 16 amino acids. The V segment lost 0 bases and the J segment 9 bases; nucleotides outside the gene matches: 8. CDR1 and CDR2 (germline): LGHDT, YNNKEL (reference sequence). In nucleotides, the CDR3 is TGTGCCAGCAGCCAAGATTTAGGAGCGGGGGGGCTCATTCAGTACTTC. Translated: CASSQDLGAGGLIQYF.

The chain recombines TRBV10-3 with TRBJ2-1, with D maybe TRBD1 (6 bases). Looked up from germline, CDR1 is ENHRY and CDR2 is SYGVKD. This CDR3 contains 13 residues. Trimming shortened V by 6 bases and J by 5 bases, and 11 bases separated the two germline ends. Here the CDR3 DNA reads TGTGCCATCAGAACCGGACAGAACAATGAGCAGTTCTTC. Its translation is CAIRTGQNNEQFF.

The chain joins TRBV19 to TRBJ2-7, with 7 bases matching TRBD1. Losses at the gene ends were 4 bases for V and 4 bases for J; bases not matched to a gene: 7. The CDR3 runs to 14 residues. Looked up from germline, CDR1 is LNHDA and CDR2 is SQIVND (reference sequence). The CDR3: CASSTTTGAYEQYF. In DNA form, the CDR3 reads TGTGCCAGTAGTACCACCACAGGGGCGTACGAGCAGTACTTC.

This clone is a singleton in its sample. The gene calls are TRBV27 and TRBJ1-4; tentative D call: TRBD1 (6 bases). Germline lookup yields CDR1 MNHEY and CDR2 SMNVEV (reference sequence). The CDR3 consists of 16 residues. The ends were cut back, 0 bases at V and 7 bases at J, with 15 bases in the middle. The CDR3: CASSLSGQSAGEKLFF. DNA for the CDR3: TGTGCCAGCAGTTTATCCGGACAGTCCGCGGGTGAAAAACTGTTTTTT.

This clone occurred many times. The genes are TRBV2 and TRBJ2-2, with D maybe TRBD2 (6 bases). V was pared by 6 bases and J by 1 base, with 12 bases between. Germline V gene sequence: CDR1 SNHLY, CDR2 FYNNEI. CDR3 length equals 15 residues. In nucleotides, the CDR3 is TGTGCCAGCAGCGGGAGAAGCGGGAACACCGGGGAGCTGTTTTTT. It is translated as CASSGRSGNTGELFF.

The chain joins TRBV30 to TRBJ1-2; 9 nucleotides line up with TRBD1. Unmatched junction bases numbered 2, after V lost 3 bases and J lost 3 bases. This CDR3 comprises 13 residues. Germline V CDR1 and CDR2: GTSNPN, SVGIG (reference sequence). The DNA for the CDR3 is TGTGCCTGGAGCGACAGGGGGGACTATGGCTACACCTTC. It codes for CAWSDRGDYGYTF.

This chain joins TRBV5-4 and TRBJ1-4, with a weak D call TRBD1 (6 bases). The CDR3 is made up of 16 amino acids. Deletions cut 0 bases from V and 5 bases from J, with 14 bases between. Germline values: CDR1 SGHNT, CDR2 YYREEE (reference sequence). This CDR3 is CASSLGVGGQNEKLFF. The CDR3 nucleotides read TGTGCCAGCAGCTTGGGGGTCGGGGGGCAGAATGAAAAACTGTTTTTT.

Remarks on this clone: Other DNA sequences in the same sample also yield this CDR3. V usage is TRBV12-3 or TRBV12-4 and J usage is TRBJ1-3, with D possibly matching TRBD1 (6 bases). This CDR3 is built from 13 residues. V shed 5 bases and J shed 4 bases, with 9 bases lying between them. The CDR3 bases are TGTGCCAGCAGTCCGGGGACAGGAAACACCATATATTTT. Its translation is CASSPGTGNTIYF.

The chain couples TRBV6-5 to TRBJ1-1, with D perhaps matching TRBD1 (5 bases). Germline V gene data show CDR1 as MNHEY and CDR2 as SVGAGI. This CDR3 is 14 amino acids long. Trimming pared 11 bases from V and 0 bases from J, leaving 16 bases between. DNA of the CDR3: TGTGCCTCCCGCCGGGGGGATTTGAACACTGAAGCTTTCTTT. Translating gives CASRRGDLNTEAFF.

The chain has TRBV5-1 and TRBJ2-7; TRBD1 might be the D (6 bases). The CDR3 spans 13 residues. Trimming shortened V by 5 bases and J by 1 base, and 10 bases separated the two germline ends. Germline V gene sequence: CDR1 SGHRS, CDR2 YFSETQ. The CDR3 spells CASSRDISYEQYF. CDR3 DNA: TGCGCCAGCAGTCGGGACATTTCCTACGAGCAGTACTTC.

The chain combines TRBV7-8 with TRBJ1-2, with 9 nucleotides matching TRBD1. Germline V gene sequence: CDR1 SGHVS, CDR2 FQNEAQ. The CDR3 runs to 15 residues. After removal of 5 bases from V and 3 bases from J, the junction contained 7 bases not matched to a gene. CDR3 region: CASSKQGALDYGYTF. CDR3 nucleotides: TGTGCCAGCAGCAAACAGGGGGCGTTGGACTATGGCTACACCTTC.

The chain carries TRBV6-6 and TRBJ1-5, with unresolved D. CDR1 and CDR2 from the germline V gene are MNHNY and SVGAGI (reference sequence). The V gene lost 5 bases and the J gene lost 2 bases, with 10 bases spanning the gap. The CDR3 length is 14 residues. CDR3 amino acids: CASSAPEGNQPQHF. CDR3 coding DNA: TGTGCCAGCAGTGCCCCAGAGGGCAATCAGCCCCAGCATTTT.

The gene calls are TRBV21-1 and TRBJ1-2. TRBV21-1 is given as a pseudogene. The CDR3 consists of 18 residues. The CDR3: CASSKDLPGGPWPYGYTF. The CDR3 DNA is TGTGCCAGCAGCAAGGACCTCCCGGGGGGCCCTTGGCCCTATGGCTACACCTTC.

The rearrangement links TRBV5-1 to TRBJ1-4; D may be TRBD1 (5 bases). There are 16 residues in the CDR3. Trimming cost V 0 bases and J 0 bases, with 9 bases left between them. Germline CDR1 SGHRS, CDR2 YFSETQ. The CDR3 DNA follows: TGCGCCAGCAGCTTGGCCGGGGGTGCAACTAATGAAAAACTGTTTTTT. It yields the protein CASSLAGGATNEKLFF.

The rearrangement uses TRBV7-9 and TRBJ2-7; D is perhaps TRBD1 (5 bases). This CDR3 is 16 amino acids long. Deletions cut 4 bases from V and 0 bases from J, with 16 bases between. CDR1 is SEHNR, CDR2 FQNEAQ, per germline (reference sequence). The CDR3 bases are TGTGCCAGCAGCTCTTTAGGGGCTTCCCTCTCCTACGAGCAGTACTTC. It translates to CASSSLGASLSYEQYF.

The sample holds one count of this clone. The junction departs from germline at one end; a sequencing error may be responsible. The chain is built from TRBV19 and TRBJ2-1; the match to TRBD2 covers 11 bases. CDR1 LNHDA and CDR2 SQIVND come from the germline V gene (reference sequence). The CDR3 length is 17 residues. The CDR3 DNA is TGTGCCGGTAGTTTCCGCCTGACTAGCGGGGCCCTCAATGAGCAGTTCTTC. Its protein product is CAGSFRLTSGALNEQFF.

The chain carries TRBV27 and TRBJ2-5; 10 nucleotides align to TRBD1. The CDR3 spans 14 residues. The V and J ends lost 7 bases and 4 bases, in that order; junction bases with no gene match: 6. Germline CDR1 is MNHEY and CDR2 is SMNVEV (reference sequence). The CDR3 protein is CASKGQGIGETQYF. The CDR3 region has the DNA TGTGCCAGCAAGGGACAGGGGATTGGAGAGACCCAGTACTTC.

The rearrangement joins TRBV28 to TRBJ1-6, with D maybe TRBD1 (5 bases). The CDR3 runs to 14 residues. Germline V gene data show CDR1 as MDHEN and CDR2 as SYDVKM. The V end lost 6 bases, the J end lost 8 bases, and 14 bases lay between the germline ends. The CDR3 coding sequence is TGTGCCAGCAGCCTCAGGGAAGAGTATTCACCCCTCCACTTT. This translates into CASSLREEYSPLHF.

The gene calls are TRBV2 and TRBJ1-1, with D perhaps matching TRBD1 (5 bases). The germline CDR1 and CDR2 sequences are SNHLY and FYNNEI. This CDR3 has 13 amino acids. V was clipped by 7 bases and J by 4 bases, with 13 bases between them. The CDR3 loop reads CASNRGEFTEAFF. The CDR3 coding sequence is TGTGCCAGCAATCGGGGGGAGTTCACTGAAGCTTTCTTT. The variable domain in full, with the rest retrieved from reference TRBV2 and TRBJ1-1, is EPEVTQTPSHQVTQMGQEVILRCVPISNHLYFYWYRQILGQKVEFLVSFYNNEISEKSEIFDDQFSVERPDGSNFTLKIRSTKLEDSAMYFCASNRGEFTEAFFGQGTRLTVV.

The chain couples TRBV7-3 to TRBJ2-1; D perhaps matches TRBD2 (7 bases). Germline V gives CDR1 SGHTA, CDR2 FQGTGA. V was clipped by 5 bases and J by 0 bases, with 14 bases between them. The CDR3 runs to 16 residues. CDR3 amino acids: CASSVGRGVSYNEQFF. The CDR3 nucleotides are TGTGCCAGCAGCGTAGGGAGGGGGGTCTCCTACAATGAGCAGTTCTTC.

This rearrangement joins TRBV5-1 to TRBJ2-7; D perhaps matches TRBD1 (5 bases). Trimming took off 2 bases at V and 7 bases at J, with 16 bases between the two ends. The CDR3 has 14 residues. Per germline, CDR1 SGHRS and CDR2 YFSETQ. CDR3 region: CASSLGVRVGEQYF. The CDR3 DNA reads as TGCGCCAGCAGCTTAGGGGTTAGGGTCGGTGAGCAGTACTTC.

This clone was seen a single time. V is TRBV5-4 and J is TRBJ2-7; possible D gene TRBD1, 5 bases. CDR3 length: 13 residues. Germline values: CDR1 SGHNT, CDR2 YYREEE (reference sequence). Trimming left V 1 base short and J 6 bases short, with 11 bases between. The CDR3 coding sequence is TGTGCCAGCAGCTTGTTAGGGGCTCTCGAGCAGTACTTC. Translation gives CASSLLGALEQYF.